Presented here are 24 T cell receptor beta chains from one specimen sequenced in a study of blood T cell repertoires in COVID-19 (dated by TCRdb to the early 2020s). The method behind the library was the immunoSEQ multiplex PCR assay. Drawn from immuneACCESS, this table holds only the in-frame rearrangements with V and J called that TCRdb kept. Clones are partly lost; checked studies trace under half to an unresolved V gene and leave the rest unexplained. This sample lists approximately 140,000 clones; over 80% were detected once. The biggest ten clones account for around 5.4% of the sample. The sequenced material came from PBMCs or T cells enriched from blood (not recorded which). Receptors were obtained from a woman aged 45-65 years who had been exposed to COVID-19.

Only a few counts were recorded for this clone. The V and J genes are TRBV27 and TRBJ1-4; D is ambiguous. Trimming stripped 7 bases from V and 5 bases from J, with 14 bases between. Germline V gene sequence: CDR1 MNHEY, CDR2 SMNVEV (reference sequence). This CDR3 is built from 14 residues. CDR3 sequence (DNA): TGTGCCAGCAAACCGGGTCCTCGGAATGAAAAACTGTTTTTT. It encodes CASKPGPRNEKLFF. Full variable domain (rest looked up from reference TRBV27 and TRBJ1-4): EAQVTQNPRYLITVTGKKLTVTCSQNMNHEYMSWYRQDPGLGLRQIYYSMNVEVTDKGDVPEGYKVSRKEKRNFPLILESPSPNQTSLYFCASKPGPRNEKLFFGSGTQLSVL.

The rearrangement links TRBV5-4 to TRBJ1-3, with 7 bases matching TRBD1. CDR3 size: 15 residues. Losses at the gene ends were 0 bases for V and 7 bases for J; bases not matched to a gene: 7. The V gene's germline CDR1 is SGHNT and CDR2 YYREEE (reference sequence). CDR3 in amino acids: CASSLAGTVGNTIYF. In DNA, the CDR3 is TGTGCCAGCAGCTTGGCCGGGACAGTGGGTAACACCATATATTTT. Looking up the rest from reference TRBV5-4 and TRBJ1-3 gives the full variable domain: ETGVTQSPTHLIKTRGQQVTLRCSSQSGHNTVSWYQQALGQGPQFIFQYYREEENGRGNFPPRFSGLQFPNYSSELNVNALELDDSALYLCASSLAGTVGNTIYFGEGSWLTVV.

This clone was detected a few times. This CDR3 is also generated by other DNA sequences in the sample. The chain couples TRBV29-1 to TRBJ2-1; D possibly corresponds to TRBD2 (6 bases). V lost 2 bases to trimming and J lost 4 bases, with 9 bases between them. Germline V CDR1 and CDR2: SQVTM, ANQGSEA. CDR3 length equals 13 residues. The CDR3: CSVERGGYNEQFF. CDR3 in DNA: TGCAGCGTTGAAAGGGGAGGTTACAATGAGCAGTTCTTC.

The V gene is TRBV19, the J gene TRBJ1-5, with 8 positions matching TRBD1. Germline values: CDR1 LNHDA, CDR2 SQIVND (reference sequence). J lost 0 bases, V lost 9 bases, and 7 bases had no gene match. The CDR3 is 15 residues long. CDR3 region: CASDGTGYSNQPQHF. CDR3 in DNA: TGTGCCAGCGATGGGACAGGATATAGCAATCAGCCCCAGCATTTT.

V and J are TRBV15 and TRBJ2-1, with 8 positions matching TRBD2. This CDR3 spans 16 amino acids. Trimming at V came to 0 bases and at J to 6 bases, leaving 7 bases not matched to a gene. Germline V lookup: CDR1 LNHNV, CDR2 YYDKDF (reference sequence). In nucleotides, the CDR3 is TGTGCCACCAGCAGAGAGGCAGCGGGAGTTATCAATGAGCAGTTCTTC. Protein: CATSREAAGVINEQFF.

The rearrangement uses TRBV6-1 and TRBJ1-6; D unresolved. The CDR3 has 16 residues. The V and J ends lost 2 bases and 7 bases respectively, with 15 bases between them. Looked up from germline, CDR1 is MNHNS and CDR2 is SASEGT. CDR3 region: CASSELQAPGNSPLHF. CDR3 nucleotide sequence: TGTGCCAGCAGTGAATTGCAGGCCCCTGGGAATTCACCCCTCCACTTT.

The rearrangement joins TRBV9 to TRBJ2-2, with 11 positions matching TRBD2. The ends lost 0 bases at V and 7 bases at J; junction bases unmatched: 2. Germline V lookup: CDR1 SGDLS, CDR2 YYNGEE. CDR3 length equals 15 residues. The CDR3 DNA reads TGTGCCAGCAGCGTAGACGGGACTAGCGGCGGGGAGCTGTTTTTT. Amino acids: CASSVDGTSGGELFF.

The chain links TRBV29-1 to TRBJ2-3, with TRBD2 matching 7 bases. The germline gives CDR1 SQVTM, CDR2 ANQGSEA. The junction had 5 bases not matched to a gene; V was cut back by 3 bases and J by 2 bases. CDR3 length: 14 amino acids. CDR3 protein: CSVEGAGITDTQYF. In nucleotides, the CDR3 is TGCAGCGTTGAGGGAGCGGGAATCACAGATACGCAGTATTTT.

The chain has TRBV7-9 and TRBJ1-5, with 9 bases lining up with TRBD1. In germline, CDR1 is SEHNR, CDR2 FQNEAQ (reference sequence). CDR3 size: 17 residues. Trimming removed 3 bases from V and 6 bases from J; junction bases left unmatched: 12. The CDR3 region has the DNA TGTGCCAGCAGCTTGGGCACCGGGACAGGGTCCGCTCAGCCCCAGCATTTT. Translating gives CASSLGTGTGSAQPQHF.

This chain links TRBV19 with TRBJ2-1; D is perhaps TRBD2 (6 bases). V lost 3 bases and J lost 8, with 8 bases in between. This CDR3 contains 12 residues. The germline V gene encodes CDR1 LNHDA and CDR2 SQIVND (reference sequence). The CDR3 region is CASSIWGDEQFF. The DNA of the CDR3 is TGTGCCAGTAGTATTTGGGGGGATGAGCAGTTCTTC.

The chain links TRBV9 to TRBJ1-1, with D possibly being TRBD1 (6 bases). The CDR3 spans 16 residues. Trimming removed 4 bases at V and 3 bases at J, with 19 bases between. CDR1 is SGDLS, CDR2 YYNGEE, per germline. The CDR3 here is CASSLGRGAWDTEAFF. For the CDR3, the DNA is TGTGCCAGCAGCCTTGGGAGGGGGGCATGGGACACTGAAGCTTTCTTT.

The CDR3 here is CASSQRVADYEQYF. The DNA of the CDR3 is TGTGCCAGCAGCCAGAGAGTAGCGGACTACGAGCAGTACTTC. The V call is TRBV5-4, the J call TRBJ2-7, with D perhaps matching TRBD2 (6 bases). V was shortened by 4 bases and J by 3 bases, with 14 bases between the two germline ends. The CDR3 covers 14 residues. CDR1 is SGHNT and CDR2 is YYREEE in the germline V gene (reference sequence).

The V gene is TRBV3-1 (or the pseudogene TRBV3-2), the J gene TRBJ2-6; 9 nucleotides match TRBD1. The CDR3 extends over 21 amino acids. V lost 5 bases to trimming and J lost 0 bases; unmatched junction nucleotides: 17. CDR1 is LGHDT and CDR2 is YNNKEL in the germline V gene (reference sequence). The CDR3 bases are TGTGCCAGCAGCTCCCCCCAGGGGACAGGGTTAATTGGCTCTGGGGCCAACGTCCTGACTTTC. It codes for CASSSPQGTGLIGSGANVLTF.

The chain recombines TRBV6-4 with TRBJ1-6; TRBD1 might be the D (5 bases). The V end lost 6 bases, the J end lost 10 bases, and 19 bases lay between the germline ends. This CDR3 comprises 15 residues. Germline lookup yields CDR1 MRHNA and CDR2 SNTAGT. The CDR3 reads CASSALGGSESPLHF. The CDR3 DNA follows: TGTGCCAGCAGCGCCCTGGGGGGATCGGAATCACCCCTCCACTTT.

This clone has just one count. The rearrangement uses TRBV27 and TRBJ2-7; D possibly corresponds to TRBD1 (6 bases). Germline lookup yields CDR1 MNHEY and CDR2 SMNVEV (reference sequence). The CDR3 runs 15 residues. Between the trimmed V and J ends, which lost 5 bases and 3 bases, there was a span of 17 bases. The CDR3 spells CASSADRLTDYEQYF. The DNA of the CDR3 is TGTGCCAGCAGTGCGGACAGACTGACCGACTACGAGCAGTACTTC.

The chain couples TRBV30 to TRBJ1-2; the match to TRBD1 covers 8 bases. Germline-derived CDR1 and CDR2 are GTSNPN and SVGIG (reference sequence). After removal of 3 bases from V and 8 bases from J, the junction contained 5 bases not matched to a gene. CDR3 length: 12 residues. The CDR3 reads CAWSLGTGGYTF. The CDR3 bases are TGTGCCTGGAGCCTAGGGACAGGCGGCTACACCTTC.

The V and J genes are TRBV9 and TRBJ1-2, with TRBD1 as a possible D gene (6 bases). V lost 4 bases to trimming and J lost 2 bases, with 12 bases between them. Germline values: CDR1 SGDLS, CDR2 YYNGEE. This CDR3 is built from 14 residues. This chain's CDR3 is CASSPTGTNYGYTF. The CDR3 nucleotides are TGTGCCAGCAGCCCTACAGGGACGAACTATGGCTACACCTTC.

The chain links TRBV29-1 to TRBJ2-3; the match to TRBD1 covers 10 bases. J gave up 3 bases and V 7 bases, and 7 bases lay outside the gene matches. Germline lookup yields CDR1 SQVTM and CDR2 ANQGSEA. This CDR3 is built from 14 residues. CDR3 protein: CSAPVGQGTDTQYF. The CDR3 DNA is TGCAGCGCCCCAGTGGGACAGGGGACAGATACGCAGTATTTT.

V and J are TRBV7-8 and TRBJ1-1; D remains unclear. The germline gives CDR1 SGHVS, CDR2 FQNEAQ. This CDR3 comprises 12 residues. V shed 5 bases and J shed 4 bases, with 8 bases lying between them. CDR3 residues: CASSPRSTEAFF. The CDR3 DNA reads as TGTGCCAGCAGCCCACGGAGCACTGAAGCTTTCTTT.

Turning to this clone: This sample includes further DNA sequences coding for the same CDR3. The chain links TRBV10-1 to TRBJ1-3; no definite D call. This CDR3 is 14 amino acids long. V was cut by 4 bases and J by 0 bases, with 7 bases left in between. Per the germline V gene, CDR1 is WNHNN and CDR2 is SYGVQD (reference sequence). The DNA for the CDR3 is TGCGCCAGCAGTGCCGGGGACTCTGGAAACACCATATATTTT. The encoded protein is CASSAGDSGNTIYF.

V is TRBV6-6 and J is TRBJ2-5; 7 bases fit TRBD1. CDR1 is MNHNY and CDR2 is SVGAGI in the germline V gene (reference sequence). The junction had 5 bases not matched to a gene; V was cut back by 5 bases and J by 2 bases. The CDR3 spans 14 residues. The CDR3 DNA reads TGTGCCAGCAGTAACAGACAGGGACAAGAGACCCAGTACTTC. The encoded protein is CASSNRQGQETQYF.

The rearrangement joins TRBV9 to TRBJ1-1; TRBD1 matches at 9 bases. Germline CDR1 SGDLS, CDR2 YYNGEE. This CDR3 is built from 16 residues. V shed 0 bases, J shed 1 base, and the junction held 4 bases outside the gene matches. The CDR3 sequence: CASSVATGGPNTEAFF. In nucleotides, the CDR3 is TGTGCCAGCAGCGTAGCAACAGGGGGCCCGAACACTGAAGCTTTCTTT.

V is TRBV30 and J is TRBJ1-2; a weak D match, TRBD1 (5 bases). The CDR3 consists of 15 residues. The germline V gene encodes CDR1 GTSNPN and CDR2 SVGIG (reference sequence). V lost 5 bases to trimming and J lost 0 bases, with 16 bases between them. The CDR3 DNA reads TGTGCCTGGCAAGATAGGACATATACTAACTATGGCTACACCTTC. Protein: CAWQDRTYTNYGYTF.

The chain links TRBV11-2 to TRBJ1-5, with 8 bases fitting TRBD1. The germline V gene encodes CDR1 SGHAT and CDR2 FQNNGV. This CDR3 has 15 amino acids. The trim removed 1 base at V and 3 bases at J, leaving 2 bases unmatched. The CDR3 here is CASSLGTGTNQPQHF. In DNA, the CDR3 is TGTGCCAGCAGCTTAGGGACAGGGACCAATCAGCCCCAGCATTTT.